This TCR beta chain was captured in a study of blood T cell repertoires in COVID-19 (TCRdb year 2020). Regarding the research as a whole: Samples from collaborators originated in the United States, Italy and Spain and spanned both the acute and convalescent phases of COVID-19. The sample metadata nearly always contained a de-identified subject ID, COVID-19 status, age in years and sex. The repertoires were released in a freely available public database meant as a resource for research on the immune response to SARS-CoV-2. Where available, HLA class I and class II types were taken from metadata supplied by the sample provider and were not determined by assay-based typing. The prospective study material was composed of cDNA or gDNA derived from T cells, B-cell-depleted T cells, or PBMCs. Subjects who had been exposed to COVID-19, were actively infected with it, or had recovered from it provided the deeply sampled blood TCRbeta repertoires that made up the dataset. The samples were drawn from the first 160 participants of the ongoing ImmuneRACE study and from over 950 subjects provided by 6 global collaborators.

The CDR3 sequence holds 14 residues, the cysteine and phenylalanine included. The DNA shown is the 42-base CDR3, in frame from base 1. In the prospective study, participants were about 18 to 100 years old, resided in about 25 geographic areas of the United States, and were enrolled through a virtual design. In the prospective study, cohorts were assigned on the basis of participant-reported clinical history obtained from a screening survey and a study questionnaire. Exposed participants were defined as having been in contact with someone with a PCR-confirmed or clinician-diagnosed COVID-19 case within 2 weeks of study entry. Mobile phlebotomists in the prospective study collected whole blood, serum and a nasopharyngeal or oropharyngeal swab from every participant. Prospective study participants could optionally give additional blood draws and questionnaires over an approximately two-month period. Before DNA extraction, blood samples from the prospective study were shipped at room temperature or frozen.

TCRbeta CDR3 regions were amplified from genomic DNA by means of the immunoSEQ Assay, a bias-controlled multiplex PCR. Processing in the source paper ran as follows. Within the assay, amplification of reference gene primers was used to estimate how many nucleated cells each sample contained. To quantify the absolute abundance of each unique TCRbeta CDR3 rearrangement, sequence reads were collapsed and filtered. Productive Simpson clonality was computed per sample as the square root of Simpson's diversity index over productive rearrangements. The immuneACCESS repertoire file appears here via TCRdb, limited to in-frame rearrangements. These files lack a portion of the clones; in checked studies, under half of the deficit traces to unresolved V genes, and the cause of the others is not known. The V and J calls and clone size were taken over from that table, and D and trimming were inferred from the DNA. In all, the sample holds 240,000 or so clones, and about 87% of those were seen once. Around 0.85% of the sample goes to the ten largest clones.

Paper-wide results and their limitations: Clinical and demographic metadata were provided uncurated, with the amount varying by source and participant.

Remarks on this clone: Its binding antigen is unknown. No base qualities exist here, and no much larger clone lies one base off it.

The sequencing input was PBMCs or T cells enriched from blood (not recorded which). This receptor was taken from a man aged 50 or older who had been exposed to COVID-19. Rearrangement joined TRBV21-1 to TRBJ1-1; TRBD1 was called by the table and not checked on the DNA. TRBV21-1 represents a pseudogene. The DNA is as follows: TGTGCCAGCATCACGACAGGGGGGAACACTGAAGCTTTCTTT. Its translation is CASITTGGNTEAFF.